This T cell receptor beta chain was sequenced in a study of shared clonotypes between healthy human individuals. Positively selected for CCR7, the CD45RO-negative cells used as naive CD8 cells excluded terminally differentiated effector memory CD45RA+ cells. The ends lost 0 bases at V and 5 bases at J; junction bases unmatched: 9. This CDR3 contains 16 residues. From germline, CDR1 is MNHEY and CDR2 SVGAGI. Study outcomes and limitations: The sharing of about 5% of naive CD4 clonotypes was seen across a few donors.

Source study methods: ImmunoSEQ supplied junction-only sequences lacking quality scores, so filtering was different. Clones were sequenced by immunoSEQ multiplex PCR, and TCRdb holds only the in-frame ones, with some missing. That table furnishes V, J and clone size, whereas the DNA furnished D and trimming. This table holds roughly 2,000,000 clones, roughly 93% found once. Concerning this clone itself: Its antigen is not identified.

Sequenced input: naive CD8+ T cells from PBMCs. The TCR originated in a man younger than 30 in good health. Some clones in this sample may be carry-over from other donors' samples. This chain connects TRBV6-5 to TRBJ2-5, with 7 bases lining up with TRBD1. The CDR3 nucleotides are TGTGCCAGCAGTTACTCGAACCCTGCCAGGGGGGAGACCCAGTACTTC. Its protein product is CASSYSNPARGETQYF.